This T cell receptor beta chain was recovered during a study of blood T cell repertoires in COVID-19. Method: immunoSEQ multiplex PCR; TCRdb's copy keeps in-frame clones and lacks some. The data show some 70,000 clones, 80% to 90% seen once. The V end lost 5 bases, the J end lost 3 bases, and 22 bases lay between the germline ends. The CDR3 runs 16 residues. Germline V gene sequence: CDR1 SQVTM, CDR2 ANQGSEA. The clonotype was recovered from a woman aged 55-70 years with acute or convalescent COVID-19. Sequences were obtained from peripheral blood. The chain combines TRBV29-1 with TRBJ1-1; maybe TRBD1 (6 bases). The CDR3 nucleotides are TGCAGCGTTCGAAAAAACACAGGGATATTGCACACTGAAGCTTTCTTT. This gives the protein CSVRKNTGILHTEAFF. Drawing the rest from reference TRBV29-1 and TRBJ1-1, the complete variable domain is SAVISQKPSRDICQRGTSLTIQCQVDSQVTMMFWYRQQPGQSLTLIATANQGSEATYESGFVIDKFPISRPNLTFSTLTVSNMSPEDSSIYLCSVRKNTGILHTEAFFGQGTRLTVV.